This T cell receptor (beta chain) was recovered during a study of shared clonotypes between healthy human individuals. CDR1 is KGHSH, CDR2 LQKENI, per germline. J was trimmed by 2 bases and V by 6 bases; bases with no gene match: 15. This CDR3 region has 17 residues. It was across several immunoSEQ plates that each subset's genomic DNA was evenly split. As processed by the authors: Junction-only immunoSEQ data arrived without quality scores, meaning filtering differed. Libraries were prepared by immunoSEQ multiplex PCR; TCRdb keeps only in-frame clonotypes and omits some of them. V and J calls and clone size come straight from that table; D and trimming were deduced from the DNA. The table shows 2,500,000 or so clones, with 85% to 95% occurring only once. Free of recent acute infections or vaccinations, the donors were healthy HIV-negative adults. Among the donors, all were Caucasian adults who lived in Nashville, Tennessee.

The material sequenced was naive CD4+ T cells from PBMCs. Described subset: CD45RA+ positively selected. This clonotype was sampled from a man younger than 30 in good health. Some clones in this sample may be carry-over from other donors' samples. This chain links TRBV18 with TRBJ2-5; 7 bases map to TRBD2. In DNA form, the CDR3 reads TGTGCCAGCTCCCCTAGGTCATCTAGCGGAGAACAAGAGACCCAGTACTTC. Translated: CASSPRSSSGEQETQYF.